This T cell receptor beta chain derives from a study of identical twins. Everyone who donated was a healthy Caucasian. Regarding the study as a whole: The conclusions drew on cross-sectional statistical analysis instead of tracking the same donors. It was possible that invariant MAIT and iNKT cells partly confounded the zero-insertion analyses.

This clonotype was picked up many times. Its matching antigen is unknown. Template switching added a universal primer binding site, and final cDNA carried unique molecular identifiers. TCRdb reanalysed the 5' RACE reads using MiXCR and keeps one entry per CDR3 protein. The sample has around 1.7 million distinct CDR3 sequences, about 31% seen once. The sequence came from a newborn girl in good health. Sequenced: cord blood.

The CDR3: CSVGLSTDTQYF. CDR3 sequence (DNA): TGCAGCGTAGGGCTGAGCACAGATACGCAGTATTTT. The chain has TRBV29-1 and TRBJ2-3, with D unresolved. V was clipped by 6 bases and J by 0 bases, with 7 bases between them. This CDR3 spans 12 amino acids. The germline CDR1 and CDR2 sequences are SQVTM and ANQGSEA.